The 21 T cell receptor beta chains below were found in one sample sequenced in a study of T-cell reconstitution after alpha-beta-depleted transplantation in children. Preparation of the TCRbeta library used unique molecular identifiers. TCRdb independently ran MiXCR on the PCR reads; one entry per CDR3 protein. Altogether about 460,000 distinct CDR3 sequences are present, around an eighth being singletons, with the ten largest covering roughly 5.4%. This sample comprised PBMCs from the stem cell graft donor, obtained from the stem cell graft. These receptors were collected from a human donor who donated a stem cell graft to a child with combined immunodeficiency.

There are a few counts of this clonotype. The chain recombines TRBV5-1 with TRBJ2-3, with 10 positions matching TRBD2. Germline CDR1 SGHRS, CDR2 YFSETQ. V lost 5 bases and J lost 12; bases outside the gene matches: 12. CDR3 length: 14 residues. CDR3 sequence reads: CASRSSDSGGKQYF. The CDR3 DNA reads as TGCGCCAGCAGGTCCTCTGATAGCGGGGGGAAACAGTATTTT.

V and J are TRBV10-3 and TRBJ2-1; 14 bases fit TRBD2. Losses at the gene ends were 2 bases for V and 9 bases for J; bases not matched to a gene: 6. This CDR3 region has 16 residues. Germline V gene lookup returns CDR1 ENHRY and CDR2 SYGVKD. DNA of the CDR3: TGTGCCATCAGTGAGACCGGGACTAGCGGGAGAGGTGAGCAGTTCTTC. Its translation: CAISETGTSGRGEQFF.

V gene TRBV24-1 combines with J gene TRBJ2-7; D ambiguous. Between the trimmed V and J ends, which lost 5 bases and 0 bases, there was a span of 7 bases. The length of the CDR3 is 13 residues. Germline assignment: CDR1 KGHDR and CDR2 SFDVKD. CDR3 sequence reads: CATSGWGSYEQYF. DNA for the CDR3: TGTGCCACCAGTGGGTGGGGCTCCTACGAGCAGTACTTC.

This clonotype was counted ten times or more. The DNA for the CDR3 is TGCAGTGCTAGGACGGAGGGGGGACAGTATCCCTACGAGCAGTACTTC. Encoded protein: CSARTEGGQYPYEQYF. The chain has TRBV20-1 and TRBJ2-7, with D perhaps matching TRBD1 (7 bases). Between the trimmed V and J ends, which lost 3 bases and 2 bases, there was a span of 20 bases. CDR3 length: 16 amino acids. Germline CDR1 DFQATT, CDR2 SNEGSKA (reference sequence).

This clonotype was seen a handful of times. This chain connects TRBV7-2 to TRBJ1-2; no clear D. Germline V lookup: CDR1 SGHTA, CDR2 FQGNSA. Deletions cut 3 bases from V and 5 bases from J, with 10 bases between. The CDR3 contains 13 residues. The DNA of the CDR3 is TGTGCCAGCAGCTTGGACCAGCAATATGGCTACACCTTC. It translates to CASSLDQQYGYTF.

V gene TRBV5-5 combines with J gene TRBJ1-1; unclear D gene. Germline CDR1 and CDR2: SGHKS and YYEKEE (reference sequence). Deletions cut 2 bases from V and 0 bases from J, with 17 bases between. This CDR3 comprises 17 residues. The CDR3 nucleotides read TGTGCCAGCAGCTTAACCCTCGTCCTAAGGATGAACACTGAAGCTTTCTTT. This sequence encodes CASSLTLVLRMNTEAFF.

The V and J genes are TRBV5-6 and TRBJ2-7, with D maybe TRBD2 (5 bases). The CDR3 contains 15 residues. Trimming shortened V by 0 bases and J by 2 bases, and 12 bases separated the two germline ends. Germline V gives CDR1 SGHDT, CDR2 YYEEEE. Written as DNA, the CDR3 is TGTGCCAGCAGCTTGGGAGGGCCTGGTCCCTACGAGCAGTACTTC. Amino acids: CASSLGGPGPYEQYF.

This clonotype was observed a few times. The J gene is TRBJ2-5, the V gene TRBV12-3 or TRBV12-4, with D uncertain. Trimming removed 2 bases from V and 0 bases from J, with 7 bases in between. The CDR3 totals 14 residues. CDR3 in DNA: TGTGCCAGCAGTTTAAGTCGGTACCAAGAGACCCAGTACTTC. Translating it yields CASSLSRYQETQYF.

CDR3: CASSLRNEPATGELFF. CDR3 in DNA: TGTGCCAGCAGCCTAAGAAACGAGCCAGCTACCGGGGAGCTGTTTTTT. V usage is TRBV14 and J usage is TRBJ2-2; D unresolved. Germline CDR1 and CDR2: SGHDN and FVKESK. The CDR3 totals 16 residues. V was trimmed by 4 bases and J by 5 bases, leaving 17 bases between them.

The chain combines TRBV12-3 or TRBV12-4 with TRBJ2-7; D remains ambiguous. The CDR3 sequence is 12 residues long. V lost 6 bases, J lost 4 bases, and 10 bases lay in between. In nucleotides, the CDR3 is TGTGCCAGCAGCCCCGAGGTGTACGAGCAGTACTTC. It encodes CASSPEVYEQYF.

J is TRBJ2-1 and V is TRBV6-1; the match to TRBD2 covers 8 bases. Looked up from germline, CDR1 is MNHNS and CDR2 is SASEGT. The CDR3 covers 15 residues. Germline trimming cut 5 bases from V and 13 bases from J; bases unmatched to any gene: 16. In DNA, the CDR3 is TGTGCCAGCAGTCCGCGACTAGCGAGCGGGGTTATTCAGTTCTTC. Protein product: CASSPRLASGVIQFF.

Many counts were recorded for this clonotype. This chain uses TRBV12-3 or TRBV12-4 with TRBJ2-1, with a possible D match to TRBD1 (6 bases). The V and J ends lost 2 bases and 5 bases respectively, with 13 bases between them. The CDR3 is 15 residues long. For the CDR3, the DNA is TGTGCCAGCAGTTTATATTTGGGGGCCAACAATGAGCAGTTCTTC. This codes for CASSLYLGANNEQFF.

This clonotype was detected a few times. The chain employs TRBV20-1 and TRBJ2-7; 7 nucleotides align to TRBD2. The CDR3 is 12 amino acids. Germline V gene data show CDR1 as DFQATT and CDR2 as SNEGSKA (reference sequence). The V segment lost 6 bases and the J segment 5 bases; nucleotides outside the gene matches: 7. This CDR3 reads CSAEGAGNEQYF. The CDR3 coding sequence is TGCAGTGCGGAGGGAGCGGGGAACGAGCAGTACTTC.

The rearrangement joins TRBV29-1 to TRBJ2-5; D is perhaps TRBD2 (6 bases). CDR3 length: 13 amino acids. CDR1 SQVTM and CDR2 ANQGSEA come from the germline V gene. Trimming took 3 bases from V and 0 from J, leaving 8 bases between them. The CDR3 loop reads CSVEGLNQETQYF. CDR3 coding DNA: TGCAGCGTTGAGGGACTGAACCAAGAGACCCAGTACTTC.

In its sample, this clonotype was seen many times. The V and J genes are TRBV29-1 and TRBJ1-1, with 7 bases lining up with TRBD1. The V gene end was trimmed by 1 base and the J gene end by 1 base; junction bases not matched to a gene: 6. The germline gives CDR1 SQVTM, CDR2 ANQGSEA. The CDR3 totals 15 residues. Here the CDR3 DNA reads TGCAGCGTTGAAGGAGAGGGGGCCCCGAACACTGAAGCTTTCTTT. This sequence encodes CSVEGEGAPNTEAFF.

This clonotype has a count of ten or more. The rearrangement joins TRBV12-3 or TRBV12-4 to TRBJ2-7; the D is unclear. Trimming shortened V by 4 bases and J by 6 bases, and 10 bases separated the two germline ends. This CDR3 spans 12 amino acids. The CDR3 region has the DNA TGTGCCAGCAGTTCTGGCCTTGGCGAGCAGTACTTC. This translates into CASSSGLGEQYF.

The chain uses TRBV29-1 and TRBJ2-2; TRBD2 might be the D (6 bases). The CDR3 is made up of 12 amino acids. V dropped 7 bases and J dropped 1 base, with 7 bases sitting between them. CDR1 is SQVTM, CDR2 ANQGSEA, per germline. CDR3: CSGAGNTGELFF. The CDR3 DNA follows: TGCAGCGGAGCGGGGAACACCGGGGAGCTGTTTTTT.

Details on this clonotype: A read error may be the cause here, since a much bigger clone is one base away. V usage is TRBV12-3 or TRBV12-4 and J usage is TRBJ1-1, with D uncertain. CDR3 length: 13 amino acids. CDR3 coding DNA: TGTGCCAGCAGGGGAGAAGGGAACACTGAATCTTTCTTT. This encodes CASRGEGNTESFF.

At least ten counts were recorded for this clonotype. The J gene is TRBJ1-2, the V gene TRBV21-1; the table calls TRBD1, which could not be checked here. TRBV21-1 is deemed a pseudogene. There are 14 residues in the CDR3. CDR3 coding DNA: TGTGCCAGCACGCTAGCCAGGGGGCTTCGTGGCTACACCTTC. Its translation: CASTLARGLRGYTF.

This clonotype was counted between two and nine times. The chain joins TRBV12-3 or TRBV12-4 to TRBJ2-1; TRBD2 matches at 8 bases. The ends lost 6 bases at V and 5 bases at J; junction bases unmatched: 3. The CDR3 loop spans 13 amino acids. The CDR3 is CASRTSENNEQFF. CDR3 DNA: TGTGCCAGCAGGACTAGCGAGAACAATGAGCAGTTCTTC.

This clonotype occurred many times. The J gene is TRBJ2-3, the V gene TRBV12-3 or TRBV12-4, with D possibly matching TRBD1 (5 bases). V was pared by 2 bases and J by 2 bases, with 11 bases between. The CDR3 loop spans 15 amino acids. CDR3 amino acids: CASSLIDSYTDTQYF. CDR3 coding DNA: TGTGCCAGCAGTTTAATCGACAGCTACACAGATACGCAGTATTTT.